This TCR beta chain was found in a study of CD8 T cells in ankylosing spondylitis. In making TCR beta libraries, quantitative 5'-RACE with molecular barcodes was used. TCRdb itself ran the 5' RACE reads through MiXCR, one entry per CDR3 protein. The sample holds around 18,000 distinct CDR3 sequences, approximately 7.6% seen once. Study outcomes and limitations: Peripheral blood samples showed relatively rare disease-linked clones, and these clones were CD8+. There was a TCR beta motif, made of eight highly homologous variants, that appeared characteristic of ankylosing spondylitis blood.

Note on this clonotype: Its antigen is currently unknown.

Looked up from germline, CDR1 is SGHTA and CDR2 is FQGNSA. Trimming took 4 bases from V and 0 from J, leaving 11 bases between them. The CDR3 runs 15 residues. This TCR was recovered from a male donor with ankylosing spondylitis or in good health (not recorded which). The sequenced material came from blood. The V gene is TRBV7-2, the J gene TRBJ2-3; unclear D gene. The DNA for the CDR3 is TGTGCCAGCAGCTCAGGTGTGGGGAGCACAGATACGCAGTATTTT. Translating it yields CASSSGVGSTDTQYF.